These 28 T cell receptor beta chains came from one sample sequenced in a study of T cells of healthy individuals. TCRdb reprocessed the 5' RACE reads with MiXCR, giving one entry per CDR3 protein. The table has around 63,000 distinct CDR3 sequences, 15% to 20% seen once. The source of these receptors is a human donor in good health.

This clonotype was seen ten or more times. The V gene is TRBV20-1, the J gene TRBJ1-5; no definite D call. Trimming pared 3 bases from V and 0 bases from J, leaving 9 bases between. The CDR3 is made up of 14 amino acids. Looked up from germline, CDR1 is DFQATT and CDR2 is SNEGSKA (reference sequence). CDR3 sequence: CSASFGNSNQPQHF. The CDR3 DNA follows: TGCAGTGCTAGTTTTGGGAATAGCAATCAGCCCCAGCATTTT.

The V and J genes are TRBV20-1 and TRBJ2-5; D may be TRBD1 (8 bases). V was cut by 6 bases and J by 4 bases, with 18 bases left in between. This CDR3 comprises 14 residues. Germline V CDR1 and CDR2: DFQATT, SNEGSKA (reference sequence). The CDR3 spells CSAVGGTGRETQYF. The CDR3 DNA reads TGCAGTGCGGTCGGGGGGACAGGTAGAGAGACCCAGTACTTC.

CDR3: CASSQLLTATNYGYTF. The CDR3 DNA reads TGTGCCAGCAGCCAGCTCTTGACAGCCACAAACTATGGCTACACCTTC. This rearrangement joins TRBV4-2 to TRBJ1-2; TRBD1 is a possible D gene (5 bases). V gave up 3 bases and J gave up 2 bases, with 16 bases separating them. CDR3 length equals 16 residues. Germline values: CDR1 LGHNA, CDR2 YNFKEQ.

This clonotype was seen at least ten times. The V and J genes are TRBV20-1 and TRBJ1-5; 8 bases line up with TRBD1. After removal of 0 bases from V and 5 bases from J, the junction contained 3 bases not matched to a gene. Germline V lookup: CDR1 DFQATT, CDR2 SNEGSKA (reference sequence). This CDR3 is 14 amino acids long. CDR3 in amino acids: CSARDDRGDQPQHF. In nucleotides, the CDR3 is TGCAGTGCTAGAGATGACAGGGGAGATCAGCCCCAGCATTTT.

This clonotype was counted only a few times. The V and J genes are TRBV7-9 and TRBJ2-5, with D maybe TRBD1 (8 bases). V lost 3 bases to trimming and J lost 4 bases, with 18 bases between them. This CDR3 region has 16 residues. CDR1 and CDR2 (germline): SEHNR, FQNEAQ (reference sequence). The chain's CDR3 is CASSFQGATSAETQYF. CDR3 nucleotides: TGTGCCAGCAGCTTTCAGGGGGCAACTAGCGCAGAGACCCAGTACTTC.

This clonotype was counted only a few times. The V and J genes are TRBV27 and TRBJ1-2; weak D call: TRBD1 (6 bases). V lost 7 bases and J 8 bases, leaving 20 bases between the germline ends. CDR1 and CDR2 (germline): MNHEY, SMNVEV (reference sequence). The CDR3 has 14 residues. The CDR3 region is CASTSLPGARGYTF. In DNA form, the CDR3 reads TGTGCCAGCACCTCACTACCGGGGGCGAGGGGCTACACCTTC.

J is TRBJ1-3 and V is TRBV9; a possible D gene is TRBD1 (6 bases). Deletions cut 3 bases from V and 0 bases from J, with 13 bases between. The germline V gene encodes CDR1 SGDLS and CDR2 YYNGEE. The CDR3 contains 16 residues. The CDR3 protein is CASSGWTVSSGNTIYF. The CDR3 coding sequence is TGTGCCAGCAGCGGCTGGACAGTTAGCTCTGGAAACACCATATATTTT.

CDR3 loop: CASSTGGTGLNEKLFF. The CDR3 bases are TGTGCCAGCAGCACTGGCGGGACAGGACTTAATGAAAAACTGTTTTTT. The rearrangement joins TRBV9 to TRBJ1-4, with 8 bases fitting TRBD1. Unmatched junction bases numbered 9, after V lost 4 bases and J lost 4 bases. The CDR3 has 16 amino acids. Looked up from germline, CDR1 is SGDLS and CDR2 is YYNGEE.

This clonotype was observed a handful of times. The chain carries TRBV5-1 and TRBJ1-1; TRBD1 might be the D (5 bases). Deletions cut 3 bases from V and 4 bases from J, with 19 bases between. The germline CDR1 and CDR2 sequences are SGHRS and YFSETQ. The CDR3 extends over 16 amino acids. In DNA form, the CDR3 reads TGCGCCAGCAGCTCCGAGGTTGGGAGGGGAGGCACTGAAGCTTTCTTT. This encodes CASSSEVGRGGTEAFF.

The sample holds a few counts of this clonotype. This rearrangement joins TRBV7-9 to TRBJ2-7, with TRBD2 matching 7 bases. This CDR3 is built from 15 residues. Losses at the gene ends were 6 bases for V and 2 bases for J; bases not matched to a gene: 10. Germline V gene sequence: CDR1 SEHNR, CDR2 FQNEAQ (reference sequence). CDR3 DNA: TGTGCCAGCAGTCCTGGGAGGGCGCCGCCCTACGAGCAGTACTTC. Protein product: CASSPGRAPPYEQYF. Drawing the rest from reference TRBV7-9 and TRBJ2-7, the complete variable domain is DTGVSQNPRHKITKRGQNVTFRCDPISEHNRLYWYRQTLGQGPEFLTYFQNEAQLEKSRLLSDRFSAERPKGSFSTLEIQRTEQGDSAMYLCASSPGRAPPYEQYFGPGTRLTVT.

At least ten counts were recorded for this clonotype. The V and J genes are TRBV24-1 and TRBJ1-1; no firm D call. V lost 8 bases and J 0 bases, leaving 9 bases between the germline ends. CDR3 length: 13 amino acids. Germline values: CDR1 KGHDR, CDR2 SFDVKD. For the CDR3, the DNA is TGTGCCACCAATAACGGATTGAACACTGAAGCTTTCTTT. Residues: CATNNGLNTEAFF.

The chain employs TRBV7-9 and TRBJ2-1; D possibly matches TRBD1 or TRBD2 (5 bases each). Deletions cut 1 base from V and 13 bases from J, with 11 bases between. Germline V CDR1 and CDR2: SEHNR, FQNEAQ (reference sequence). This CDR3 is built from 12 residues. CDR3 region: CASSLGGWDQFF. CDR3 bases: TGTGCCAGCAGCTTAGGAGGGTGGGACCAGTTCTTC.

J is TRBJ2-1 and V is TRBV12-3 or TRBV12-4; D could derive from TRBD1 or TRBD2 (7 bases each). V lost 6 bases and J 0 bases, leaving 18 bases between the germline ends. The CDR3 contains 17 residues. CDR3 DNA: TGTGCCAGCAGACGACAGGGAGGGGGAGGCTCCTACAATGAGCAGTTCTTC. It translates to CASRRQGGGGSYNEQFF.

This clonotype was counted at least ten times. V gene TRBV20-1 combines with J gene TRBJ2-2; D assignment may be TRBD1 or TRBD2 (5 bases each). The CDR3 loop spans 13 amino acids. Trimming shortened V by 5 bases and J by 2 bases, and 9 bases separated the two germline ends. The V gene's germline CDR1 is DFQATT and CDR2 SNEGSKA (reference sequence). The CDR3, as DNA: TGCAGTGCTGCCGGGACCAACACCGGGGAGCTGTTTTTT. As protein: CSAAGTNTGELFF.

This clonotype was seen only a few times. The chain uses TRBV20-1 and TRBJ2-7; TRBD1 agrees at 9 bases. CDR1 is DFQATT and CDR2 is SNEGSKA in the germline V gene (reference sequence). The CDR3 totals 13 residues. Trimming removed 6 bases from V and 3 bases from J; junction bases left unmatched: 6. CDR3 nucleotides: TGCAGTGCAACGACAGGGGGTCACTACGAGCAGTACTTC. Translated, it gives CSATTGGHYEQYF.

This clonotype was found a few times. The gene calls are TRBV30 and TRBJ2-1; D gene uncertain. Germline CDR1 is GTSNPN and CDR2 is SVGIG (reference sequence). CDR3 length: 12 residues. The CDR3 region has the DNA TGTTCAAGCGCCAGTACTTACAATGAGCAGTTCTTC. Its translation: CSSASTYNEQFF.

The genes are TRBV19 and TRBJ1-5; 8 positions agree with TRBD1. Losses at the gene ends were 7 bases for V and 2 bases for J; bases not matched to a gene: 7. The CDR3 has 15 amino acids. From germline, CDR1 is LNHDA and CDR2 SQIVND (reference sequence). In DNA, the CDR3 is TGTGCCAGTACCAAGACAGGGGATGGCAATCAGCCCCAGCATTTT. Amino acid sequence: CASTKTGDGNQPQHF.

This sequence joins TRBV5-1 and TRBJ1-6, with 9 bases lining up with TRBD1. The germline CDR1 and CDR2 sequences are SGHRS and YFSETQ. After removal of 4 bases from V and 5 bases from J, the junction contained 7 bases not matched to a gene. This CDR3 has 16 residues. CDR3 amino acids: CASSPRTGVNNSPLHF. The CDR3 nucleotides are TGCGCCAGCAGCCCCCGGACAGGGGTAAATAATTCACCCCTCCACTTT.

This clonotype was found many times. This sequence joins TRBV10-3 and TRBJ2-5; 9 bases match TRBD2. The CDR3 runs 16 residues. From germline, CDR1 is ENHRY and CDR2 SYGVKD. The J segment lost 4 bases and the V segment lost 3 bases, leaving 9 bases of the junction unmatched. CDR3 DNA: TGTGCCATCAGTGATCTCGGCGGGGGGGCCCTAGAGACCCAGTACTTC. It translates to CAISDLGGGALETQYF.

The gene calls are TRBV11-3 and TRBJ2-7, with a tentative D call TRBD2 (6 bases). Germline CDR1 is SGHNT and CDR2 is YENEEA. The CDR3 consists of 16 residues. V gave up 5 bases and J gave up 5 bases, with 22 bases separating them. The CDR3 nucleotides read TGTGCCAGCAGCCCTGGGGACTGGGGAAGGTCTGACGAGCAGTACTTC. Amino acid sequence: CASSPGDWGRSDEQYF. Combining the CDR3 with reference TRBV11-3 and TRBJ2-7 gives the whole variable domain EAGVVQSPRYKIIEKKQPVAFWCNPISGHNTLYWYLQNLGQGPELLIRYENEEAVDDSQLPKDRFSAERLKGVDSTLKIQPAELGDSAVYLCASSPGDWGRSDEQYFGPGTRLTVT.

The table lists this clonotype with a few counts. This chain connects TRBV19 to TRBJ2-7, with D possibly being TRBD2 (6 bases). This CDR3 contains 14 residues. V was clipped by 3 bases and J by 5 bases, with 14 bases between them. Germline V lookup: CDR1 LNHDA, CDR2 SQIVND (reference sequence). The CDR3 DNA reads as TGTGCCAGTAGTATCCCCGGGAGTAGGAACGAGCAGTACTTC. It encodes CASSIPGSRNEQYF. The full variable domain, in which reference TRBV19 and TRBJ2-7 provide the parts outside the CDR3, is DGGITQSPKYLFRKEGQNVTLSCEQNLNHDAMYWYRQDPGQGLRLIYYSQIVNDFQKGDIAEGYSVSREKKESFPLTVTSAQKNPTAFYLCASSIPGSRNEQYFGPGTRLTVT.

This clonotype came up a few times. The CDR3 is CASSEQGPPGELFF. The CDR3 coding sequence is TGTGCCAGCAGTGAACAGGGGCCCCCCGGGGAGCTGTTTTTT. V and J are TRBV2 and TRBJ2-2; D might be TRBD1 (6 bases). CDR1 and CDR2 (germline): SNHLY, FYNNEI. The V and J ends lost 2 bases and 6 bases respectively, with 10 bases between them. This CDR3 is 14 amino acids long. Based on the CDR3 plus reference TRBV2 and TRBJ2-2, the full variable domain is EPEVTQTPSHQVTQMGQEVILRCVPISNHLYFYWYRQILGQKVEFLVSFYNNEISEKSEIFDDQFSVERPDGSNFTLKIRSTKLEDSAMYFCASSEQGPPGELFFGEGSRLTVL.

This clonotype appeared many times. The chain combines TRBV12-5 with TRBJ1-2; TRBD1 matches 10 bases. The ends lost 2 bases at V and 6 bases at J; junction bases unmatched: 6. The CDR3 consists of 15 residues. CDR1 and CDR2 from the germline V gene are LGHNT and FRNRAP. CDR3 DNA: TGTGCTAGTGGTTTGACACGGGGGACAGGGGATGGCTACACCTTC. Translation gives CASGLTRGTGDGYTF.

CDR3 sequence (DNA): TGTGCCACTCAAGACAGGGCCCAAGAGACCCAGTACTTC. This translates into CATQDRAQETQYF. The chain is built from TRBV10-3 and TRBJ2-5; 7 bases line up with TRBD1. The CDR3 covers 13 residues. The trim removed 10 bases at V and 1 base at J, leaving 6 bases unmatched. Germline CDR1 ENHRY, CDR2 SYGVKD.

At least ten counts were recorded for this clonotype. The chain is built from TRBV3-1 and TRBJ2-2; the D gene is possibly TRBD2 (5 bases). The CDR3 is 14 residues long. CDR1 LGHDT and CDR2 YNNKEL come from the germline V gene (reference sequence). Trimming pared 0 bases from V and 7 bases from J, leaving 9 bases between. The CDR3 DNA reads TGTGCCAGCAGCCAAGATGAGGGTAACGGGGAGCTGTTTTTT. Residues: CASSQDEGNGELFF.

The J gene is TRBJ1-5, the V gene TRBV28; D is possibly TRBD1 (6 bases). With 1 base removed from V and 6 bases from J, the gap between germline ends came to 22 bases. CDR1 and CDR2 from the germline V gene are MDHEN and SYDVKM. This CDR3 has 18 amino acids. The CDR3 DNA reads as TGTGCCAGCAGTTTATTTGGGGACGTCTCAGGGGCTAGTCAGCCCCAGCATTTT. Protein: CASSLFGDVSGASQPQHF.

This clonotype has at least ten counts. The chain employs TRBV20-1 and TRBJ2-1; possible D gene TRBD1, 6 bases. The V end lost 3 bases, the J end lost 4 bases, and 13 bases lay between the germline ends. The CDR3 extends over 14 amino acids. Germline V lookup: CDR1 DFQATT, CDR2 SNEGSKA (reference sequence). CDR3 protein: CSASKGEGYNEQFF. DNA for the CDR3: TGCAGTGCTAGTAAGGGGGAAGGGTACAATGAGCAGTTCTTC.

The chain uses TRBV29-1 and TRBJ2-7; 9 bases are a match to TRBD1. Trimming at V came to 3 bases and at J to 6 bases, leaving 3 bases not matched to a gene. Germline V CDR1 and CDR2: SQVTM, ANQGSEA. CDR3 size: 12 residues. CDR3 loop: CSVDTGGGEQYF. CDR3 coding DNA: TGCAGCGTTGACACAGGGGGCGGCGAGCAGTACTTC.